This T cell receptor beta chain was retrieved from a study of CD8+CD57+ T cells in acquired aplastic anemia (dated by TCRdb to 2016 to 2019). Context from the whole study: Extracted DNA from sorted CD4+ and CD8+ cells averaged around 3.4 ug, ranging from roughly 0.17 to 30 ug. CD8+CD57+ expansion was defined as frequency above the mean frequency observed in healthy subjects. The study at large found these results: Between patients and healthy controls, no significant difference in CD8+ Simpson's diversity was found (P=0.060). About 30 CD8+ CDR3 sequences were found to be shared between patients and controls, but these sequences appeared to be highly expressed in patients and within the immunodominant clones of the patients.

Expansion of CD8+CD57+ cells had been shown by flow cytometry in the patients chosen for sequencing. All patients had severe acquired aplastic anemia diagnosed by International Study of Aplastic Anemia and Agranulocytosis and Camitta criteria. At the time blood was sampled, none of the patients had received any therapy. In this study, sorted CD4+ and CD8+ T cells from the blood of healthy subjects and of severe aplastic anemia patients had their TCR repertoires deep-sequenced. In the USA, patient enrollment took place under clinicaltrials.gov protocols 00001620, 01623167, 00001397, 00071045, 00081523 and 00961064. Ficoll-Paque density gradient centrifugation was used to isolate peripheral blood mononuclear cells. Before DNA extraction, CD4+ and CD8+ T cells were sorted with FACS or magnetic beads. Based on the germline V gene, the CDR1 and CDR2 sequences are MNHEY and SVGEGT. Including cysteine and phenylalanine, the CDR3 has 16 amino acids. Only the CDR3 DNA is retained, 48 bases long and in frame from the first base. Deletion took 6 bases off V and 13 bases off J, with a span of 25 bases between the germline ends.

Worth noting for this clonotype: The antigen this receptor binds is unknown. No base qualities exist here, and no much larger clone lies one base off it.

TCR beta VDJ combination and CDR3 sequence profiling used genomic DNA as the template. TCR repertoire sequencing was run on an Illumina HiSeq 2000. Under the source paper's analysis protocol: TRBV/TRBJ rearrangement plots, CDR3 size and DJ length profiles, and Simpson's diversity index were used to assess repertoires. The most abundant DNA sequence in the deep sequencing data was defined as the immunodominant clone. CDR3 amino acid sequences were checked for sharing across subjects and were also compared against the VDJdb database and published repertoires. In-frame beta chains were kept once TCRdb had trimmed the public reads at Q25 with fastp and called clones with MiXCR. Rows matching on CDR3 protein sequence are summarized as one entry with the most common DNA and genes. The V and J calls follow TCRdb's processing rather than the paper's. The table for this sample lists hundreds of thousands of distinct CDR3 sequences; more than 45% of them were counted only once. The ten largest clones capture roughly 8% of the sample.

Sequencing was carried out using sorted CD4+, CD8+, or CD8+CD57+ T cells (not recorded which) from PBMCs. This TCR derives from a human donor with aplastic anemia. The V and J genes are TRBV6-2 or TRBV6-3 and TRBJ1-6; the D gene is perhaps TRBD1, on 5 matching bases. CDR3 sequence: CASSRSRDASNQPLHF. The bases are TGTGCCAGCAGCCGATCCCGGGACGCATCAAATCAGCCCCTCCACTTT.